This T cell receptor (beta chain) appears in the sequencing data of a study of blood T cell repertoires in COVID-19. This CDR3 is built from 15 residues. V was pared by 5 bases and J by 4 bases, with 7 bases of the junction left unmatched. Germline CDR1 reads SGHTA; CDR2 reads FQGNSA. Sequencing used immunoSEQ multiplex PCR; TCRdb keeps in-frame clones, though not all of them. Altogether about 76,000 clones are present, approximately 90% being singletons, with the ten largest covering 8.3%. The genes are TRBV7-2 and TRBJ2-7, with 11 bases identical to TRBD2. This receptor was obtained from a man between 25 and 39 years old with acute or convalescent COVID-19. The sample comprised peripheral blood. The CDR3 DNA follows: TGTGCCAGCAGCCCAGAGGGACTAGCGGATTACGAGCAGTACTTC. Translation: CASSPEGLADYEQYF.